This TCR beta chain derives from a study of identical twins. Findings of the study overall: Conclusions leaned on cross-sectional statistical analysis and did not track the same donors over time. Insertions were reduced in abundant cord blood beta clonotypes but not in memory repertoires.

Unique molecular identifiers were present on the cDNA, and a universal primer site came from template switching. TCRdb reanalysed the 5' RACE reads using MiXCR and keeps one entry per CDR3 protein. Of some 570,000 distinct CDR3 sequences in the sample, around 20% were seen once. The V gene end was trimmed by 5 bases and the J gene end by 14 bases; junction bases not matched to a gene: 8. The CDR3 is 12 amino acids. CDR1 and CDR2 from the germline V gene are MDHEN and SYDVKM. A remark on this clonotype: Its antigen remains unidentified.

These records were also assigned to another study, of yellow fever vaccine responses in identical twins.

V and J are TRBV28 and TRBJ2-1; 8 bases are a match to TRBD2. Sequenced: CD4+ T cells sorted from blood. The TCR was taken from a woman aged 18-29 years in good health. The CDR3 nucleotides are TGTGCCAGCAGTGCTTCCGGGACTAGAAAGTTCTTC. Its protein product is CASSASGTRKFF.